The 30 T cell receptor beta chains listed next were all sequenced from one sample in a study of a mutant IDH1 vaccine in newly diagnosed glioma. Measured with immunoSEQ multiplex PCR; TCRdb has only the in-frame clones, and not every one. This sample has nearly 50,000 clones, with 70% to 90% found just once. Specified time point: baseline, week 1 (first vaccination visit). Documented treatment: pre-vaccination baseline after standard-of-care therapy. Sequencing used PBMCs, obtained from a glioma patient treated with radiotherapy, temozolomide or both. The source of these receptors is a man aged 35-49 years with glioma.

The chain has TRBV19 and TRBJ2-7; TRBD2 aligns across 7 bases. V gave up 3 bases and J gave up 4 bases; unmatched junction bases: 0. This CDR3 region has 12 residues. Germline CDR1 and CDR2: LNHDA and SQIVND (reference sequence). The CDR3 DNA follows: TGTGCCAGTAGTATGGGGGGGTACGAGCAGTACTTC. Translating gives CASSMGGYEQYF.

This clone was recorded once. CDR3 in DNA: TGCGCCAGCAGTGTAGCGGAAGAGACCCAGTACTTC. It is translated as CASSVAEETQYF. The genes are TRBV10-1 and TRBJ2-5; D is perhaps TRBD2 (6 bases). V was pared by 4 bases and J by 3 bases, with 6 bases between. This CDR3 has 12 residues. Germline values: CDR1 WNHNN, CDR2 SYGVQD (reference sequence).

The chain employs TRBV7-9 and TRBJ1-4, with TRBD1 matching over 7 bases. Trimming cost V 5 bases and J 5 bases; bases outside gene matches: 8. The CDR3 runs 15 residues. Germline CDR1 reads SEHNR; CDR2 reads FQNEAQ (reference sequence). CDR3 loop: CASSIRQGGNEKLFF. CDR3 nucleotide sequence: TGTGCCAGCAGCATCCGACAGGGAGGGAATGAAAAACTGTTTTTT.

The CDR3 DNA reads TGTGCCAGCAGCTTTGGTTCCTCTAGCACAGATACGCAGTATTTT. This sequence encodes CASSFGSSSTDTQYF. The J gene is TRBJ2-3, the V gene TRBV5-6, with unresolved D. This CDR3 spans 15 amino acids. The germline V and J ends were trimmed by 2 bases and 0 bases, with 10 bases remaining between them. Germline V lookup: CDR1 SGHDT, CDR2 YYEEEE.

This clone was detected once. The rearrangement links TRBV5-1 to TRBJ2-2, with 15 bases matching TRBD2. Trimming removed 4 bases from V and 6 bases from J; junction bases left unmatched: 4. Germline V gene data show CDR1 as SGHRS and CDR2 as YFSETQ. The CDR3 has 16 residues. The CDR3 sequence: CASSQGLAGGSGELFF. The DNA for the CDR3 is TGCGCCAGCAGCCAGGGACTAGCGGGAGGATCCGGGGAGCTGTTTTTT.

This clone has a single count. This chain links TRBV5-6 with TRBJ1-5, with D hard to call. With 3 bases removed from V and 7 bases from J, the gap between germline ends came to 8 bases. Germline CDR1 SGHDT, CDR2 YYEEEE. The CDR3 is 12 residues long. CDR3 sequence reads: CASSSLRQPQHF. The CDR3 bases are TGTGCCAGCAGCTCCTTAAGGCAGCCCCAGCATTTT.

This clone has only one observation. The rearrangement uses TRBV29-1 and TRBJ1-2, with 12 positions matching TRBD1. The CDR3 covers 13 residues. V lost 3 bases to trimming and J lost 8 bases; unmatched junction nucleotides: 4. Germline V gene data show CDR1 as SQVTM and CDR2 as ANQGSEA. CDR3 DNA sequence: TGCAGCGTTGAGGGACAGGGGGCGCAAGGCTACACCTTC. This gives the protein CSVEGQGAQGYTF.

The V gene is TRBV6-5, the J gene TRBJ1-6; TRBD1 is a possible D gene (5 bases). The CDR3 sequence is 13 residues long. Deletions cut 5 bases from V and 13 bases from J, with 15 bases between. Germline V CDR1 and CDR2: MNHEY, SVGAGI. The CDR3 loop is CASSDTQGRPLHF. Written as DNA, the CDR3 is TGTGCCAGCAGTGATACTCAGGGAAGGCCCCTCCACTTT.

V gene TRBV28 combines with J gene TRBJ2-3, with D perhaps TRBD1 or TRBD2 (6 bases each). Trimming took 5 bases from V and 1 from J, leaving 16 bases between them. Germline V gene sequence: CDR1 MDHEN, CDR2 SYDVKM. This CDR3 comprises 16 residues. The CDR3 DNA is TGTGCCAGCAGTACCAGTATGAGGGGGGGCACAGATACGCAGTATTTT. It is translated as CASSTSMRGGTDTQYF.

The chain's CDR3 is CASSLGTGSTEAFF. The CDR3 DNA is TGTGCCAGCAGCTTGGGGACAGGGAGTACTGAAGCTTTCTTT. The J gene is TRBJ1-1, the V gene TRBV5-6, with 8 bases aligning to TRBD1. V trimming: 0 bases; J trimming: 5 bases; junction bases outside the gene matches: 3. The CDR3 runs to 14 residues. Germline lookup yields CDR1 SGHDT and CDR2 YYEEEE.

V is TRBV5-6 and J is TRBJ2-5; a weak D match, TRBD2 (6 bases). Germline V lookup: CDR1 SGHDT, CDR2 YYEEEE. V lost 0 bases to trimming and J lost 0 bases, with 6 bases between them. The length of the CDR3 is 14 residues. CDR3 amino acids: CASSLAGDQETQYF. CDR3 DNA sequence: TGTGCCAGCAGCTTGGCGGGAGACCAAGAGACCCAGTACTTC.

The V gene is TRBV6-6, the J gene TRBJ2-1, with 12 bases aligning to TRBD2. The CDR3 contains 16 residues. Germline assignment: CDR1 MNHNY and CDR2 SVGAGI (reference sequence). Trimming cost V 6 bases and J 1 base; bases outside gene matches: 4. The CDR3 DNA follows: TGTGCCAGCAGCCCCGGGACTAGCGGGTCCTACAATGAGCAGTTCTTC. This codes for CASSPGTSGSYNEQFF.

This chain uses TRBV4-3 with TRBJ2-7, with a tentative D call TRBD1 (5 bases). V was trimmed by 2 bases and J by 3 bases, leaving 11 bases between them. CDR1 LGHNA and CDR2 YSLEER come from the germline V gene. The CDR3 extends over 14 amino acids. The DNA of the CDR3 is TGCGCCAGCAGCCAAAAAGTAGGGGACTACGAGCAGTACTTC. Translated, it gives CASSQKVGDYEQYF.

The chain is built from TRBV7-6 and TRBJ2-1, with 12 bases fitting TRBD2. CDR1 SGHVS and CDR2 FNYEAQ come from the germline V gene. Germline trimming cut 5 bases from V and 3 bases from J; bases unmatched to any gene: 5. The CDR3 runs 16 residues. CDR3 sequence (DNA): TGTGCCAGCAGCCCCGGGACTAGCGGGTACTACAATGAGCAGTTCTTC. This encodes CASSPGTSGYYNEQFF.

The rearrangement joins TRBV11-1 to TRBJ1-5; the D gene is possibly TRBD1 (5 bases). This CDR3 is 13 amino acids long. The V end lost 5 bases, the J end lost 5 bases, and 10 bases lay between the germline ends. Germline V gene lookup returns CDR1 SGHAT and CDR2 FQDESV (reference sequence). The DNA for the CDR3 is TGTGCCAGCAGCGCACAGGACGATCAGCCCCAGCATTTT. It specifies CASSAQDDQPQHF.

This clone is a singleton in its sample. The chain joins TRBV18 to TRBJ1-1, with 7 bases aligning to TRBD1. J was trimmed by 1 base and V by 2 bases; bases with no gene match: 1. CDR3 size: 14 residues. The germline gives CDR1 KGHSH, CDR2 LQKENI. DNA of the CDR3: TGTGCCAGCTCACCAGGACAGGCGAACACTGAAGCTTTCTTT. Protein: CASSPGQANTEAFF.

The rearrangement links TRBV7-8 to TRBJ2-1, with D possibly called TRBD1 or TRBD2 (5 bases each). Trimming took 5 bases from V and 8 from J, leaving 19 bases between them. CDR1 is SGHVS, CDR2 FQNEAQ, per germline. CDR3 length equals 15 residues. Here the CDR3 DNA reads TGTGCCAGCAGCCCTGGGGGAGTTATTGGGTATGAGCAGTTCTTC. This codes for CASSPGGVIGYEQFF. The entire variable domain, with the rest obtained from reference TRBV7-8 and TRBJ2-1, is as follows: GAGVSQSPRYKVAKRGQDVALRCDPISGHVSLFWYQQALGQGPEFLTYFQNEAQLDKSGLPSDRFFAERPEGSVSTLKIQRTQQEDSAVYLCASSPGGVIGYEQFFGPGTRLTVL.

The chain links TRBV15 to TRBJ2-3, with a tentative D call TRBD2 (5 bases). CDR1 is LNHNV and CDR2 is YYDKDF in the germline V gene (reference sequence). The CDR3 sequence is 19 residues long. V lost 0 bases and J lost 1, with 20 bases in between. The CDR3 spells CATSRESGIHGMGTDTQYF. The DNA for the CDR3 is TGTGCCACCAGCAGAGAATCGGGGATCCACGGTATGGGCACAGATACGCAGTATTTT.

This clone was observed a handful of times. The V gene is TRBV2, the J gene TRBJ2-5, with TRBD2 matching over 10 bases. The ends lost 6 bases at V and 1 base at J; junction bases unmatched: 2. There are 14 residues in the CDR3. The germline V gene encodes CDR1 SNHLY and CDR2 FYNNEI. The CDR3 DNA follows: TGTGCCAGCAGAGCGGGAGGGGGCCAAGAGACCCAGTACTTC. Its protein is CASRAGGGQETQYF.

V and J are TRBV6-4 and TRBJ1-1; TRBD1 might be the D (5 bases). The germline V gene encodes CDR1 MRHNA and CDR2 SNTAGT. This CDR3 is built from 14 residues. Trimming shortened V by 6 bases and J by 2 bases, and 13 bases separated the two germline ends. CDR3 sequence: CASRLGALNTEAFF. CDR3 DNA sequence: TGTGCCAGCAGACTCGGGGCTCTCAACACTGAAGCTTTCTTT.

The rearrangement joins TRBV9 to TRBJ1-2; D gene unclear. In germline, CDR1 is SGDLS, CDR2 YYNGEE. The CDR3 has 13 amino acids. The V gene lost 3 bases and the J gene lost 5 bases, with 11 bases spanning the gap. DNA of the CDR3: TGTGCCAGCAGCGGAATGGGGAATTATGGCTACACCTTC. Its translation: CASSGMGNYGYTF. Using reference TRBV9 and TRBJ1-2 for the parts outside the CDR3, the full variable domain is DSGVTQTPKHLITATGQRVTLRCSPRSGDLSVYWYQQSLDQGLQFLIQYYNGEERAKGNILERFSAQQFPDLHSELNLSSLELGDSALYFCASSGMGNYGYTFGSGTRLTVV.

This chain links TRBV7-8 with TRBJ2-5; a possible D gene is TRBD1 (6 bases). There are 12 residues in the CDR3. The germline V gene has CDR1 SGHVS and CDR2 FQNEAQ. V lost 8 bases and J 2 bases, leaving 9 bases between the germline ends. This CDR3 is CASVRGQETQYF. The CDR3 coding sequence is TGTGCCAGCGTGAGGGGGCAAGAGACCCAGTACTTC.

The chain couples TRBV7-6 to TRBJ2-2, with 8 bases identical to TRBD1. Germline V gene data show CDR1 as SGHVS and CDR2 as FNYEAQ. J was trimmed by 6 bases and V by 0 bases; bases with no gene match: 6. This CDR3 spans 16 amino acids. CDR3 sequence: CASSLAAGGKAGELFF. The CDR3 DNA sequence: TGTGCCAGCAGCTTAGCGGCAGGGGGCAAGGCCGGGGAGCTGTTTTTT.

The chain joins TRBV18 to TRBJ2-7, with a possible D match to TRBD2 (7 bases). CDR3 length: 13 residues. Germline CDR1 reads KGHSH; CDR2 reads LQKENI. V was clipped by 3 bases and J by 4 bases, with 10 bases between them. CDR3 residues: CASSPGRGYEQYF. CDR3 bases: TGTGCCAGCTCACCGGGGAGGGGGTACGAGCAGTACTTC.

In DNA form, the CDR3 reads TGCGCCAGCAGCTCCTCAGCAACTAATGAAAAACTGTTTTTT. Residues: CASSSSATNEKLFF. The chain is built from TRBV5-1 and TRBJ1-4; D remains ambiguous. Germline V gene data show CDR1 as SGHRS and CDR2 as YFSETQ. The CDR3 totals 14 residues. Trimming left V 3 bases short and J 0 bases short, with 6 bases between.

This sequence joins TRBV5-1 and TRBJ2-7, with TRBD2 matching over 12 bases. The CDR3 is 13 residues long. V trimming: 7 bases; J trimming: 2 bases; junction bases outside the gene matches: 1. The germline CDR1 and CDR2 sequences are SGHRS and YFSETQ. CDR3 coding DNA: TGCGCCAGCCGGACTAGCGGGACCTACGAGCAGTACTTC. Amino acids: CASRTSGTYEQYF.

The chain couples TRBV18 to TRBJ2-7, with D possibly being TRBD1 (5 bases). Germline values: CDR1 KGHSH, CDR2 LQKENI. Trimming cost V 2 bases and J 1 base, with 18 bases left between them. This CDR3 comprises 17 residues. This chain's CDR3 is CASSPNVQGQFSYEQYF. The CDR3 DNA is TGTGCCAGCTCACCAAACGTTCAGGGTCAATTTTCCTACGAGCAGTACTTC.

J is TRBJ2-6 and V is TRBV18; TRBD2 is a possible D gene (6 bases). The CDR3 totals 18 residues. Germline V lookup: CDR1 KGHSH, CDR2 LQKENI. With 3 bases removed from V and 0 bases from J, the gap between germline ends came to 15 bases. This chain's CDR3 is CASSPAGWGISGANVLTF. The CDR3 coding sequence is TGTGCCAGCTCACCTGCGGGGTGGGGGATCTCTGGGGCCAACGTCCTGACTTTC. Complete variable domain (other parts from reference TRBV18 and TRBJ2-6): NAGVMQNPRHLVRRRGQEARLRCSPMKGHSHVYWYRQLPEEGLKFMVYLQKENIIDESGMPKERFSAEFPKEGPSILRIQQVVRGDSAAYFCASSPAGWGISGANVLTFGAGSRLTVL.

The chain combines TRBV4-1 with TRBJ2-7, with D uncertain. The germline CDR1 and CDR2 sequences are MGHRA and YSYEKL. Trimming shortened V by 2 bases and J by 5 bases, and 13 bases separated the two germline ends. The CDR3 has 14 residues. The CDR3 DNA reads TGCGCCAGCAGCCAAAGCAGTAATAGTAACGAGCAGTACTTC. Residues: CASSQSSNSNEQYF.

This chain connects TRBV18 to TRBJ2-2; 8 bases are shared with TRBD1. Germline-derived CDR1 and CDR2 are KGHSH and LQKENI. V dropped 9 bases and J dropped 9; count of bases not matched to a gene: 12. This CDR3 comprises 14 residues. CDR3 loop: CASCGQGAGRELFF. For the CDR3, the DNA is TGTGCCAGTTGCGGACAGGGTGCAGGCCGGGAGCTGTTTTTT.